One sample yielded the 23 T cell receptor beta chains listed below, sequenced in a study of T cell responses to AZD1222 COVID-19 vaccine (dated by TCRdb to 2020 to 2022). The time point label for this specimen denotes: about 28 days (+/-7) after the second vaccine dose. Library preparation employed the immunoSEQ multiplex PCR assay. Held by TCRdb, this immuneACCESS table contains in-frame sequences only and omits some clones. Under half of the omission traces to an unresolved V gene where checked; the cause of the rest is unknown. The sample data list approximately 270,000 clones, and about 94% of these were observed just once. The top ten clonotypes cover roughly 0.5% of the sample. This specimen consisted of peripheral blood, obtained 28 days after the second AZD1222 dose. These receptors came from an adult who received the AZD1222 COVID-19 vaccine.

This clone was recorded only once. This CDR3 is also generated by other DNA sequences in the sample. V is TRBV19 and J is TRBJ1-5, with D possibly matching TRBD1 (5 bases). CDR1 and CDR2 (germline): LNHDA, SQIVND (reference sequence). This CDR3 comprises 14 residues. V lost 3 bases and J 1 base, leaving 7 bases between the germline ends. The CDR3 region is CASSIRDSNQPQHF. The CDR3 DNA follows: TGTGCCAGTAGTATCCGGGACAGCAATCAGCCCCAGCATTTT.

V usage is TRBV15 and J usage is TRBJ2-1; D unclear. The CDR3 totals 14 residues. Germline-derived CDR1 and CDR2 are LNHNV and YYDKDF (reference sequence). V shed 2 bases and J shed 7 bases, with 12 bases lying between them. The CDR3 nucleotides are TGTGCCACCAGCAGACCTTTGAGTTTGAATGAGCAGTTCTTC. Translated, it gives CATSRPLSLNEQFF.

The chain combines TRBV7-9 with TRBJ1-1, with D possibly TRBD1 on 5 matching bases. The germline V and J ends were trimmed by 8 bases and 11 bases, with 27 bases remaining between them. The germline V gene has CDR1 SEHNR and CDR2 FQNEAQ (reference sequence). This CDR3 contains 15 residues. This CDR3 reads CASSYLDSSTLGAFF. DNA of the CDR3: TGTGCCAGCTCCTATTTAGACAGCTCGACTCTCGGGGCTTTCTTT.

The genes are TRBV2 and TRBJ2-7; tentatively, D is TRBD2 (5 bases). V was cut by 3 bases and J by 0 bases, with 12 bases left in between. The length of the CDR3 is 15 residues. Germline lookup yields CDR1 SNHLY and CDR2 FYNNEI. CDR3 sequence reads: CASSDALGSSYEQYF. The CDR3 nucleotides are TGTGCCAGCAGTGATGCACTAGGTAGCTCCTACGAGCAGTACTTC.

The V call is TRBV9, the J call TRBJ1-4, with 9 bases lining up with TRBD1. Germline V gene data show CDR1 as SGDLS and CDR2 as YYNGEE. This CDR3 contains 15 residues. After removal of 4 bases from V and 7 bases from J, the junction contained 8 bases not matched to a gene. The CDR3 is CASSPGTGFREKLFF. DNA for the CDR3: TGTGCCAGCAGCCCCGGGACAGGGTTTCGTGAAAAACTGTTTTTT. Full variable domain (outside the CDR3, taken from reference TRBV9 and TRBJ1-4): DSGVTQTPKHLITATGQRVTLRCSPRSGDLSVYWYQQSLDQGLQFLIQYYNGEERAKGNILERFSAQQFPDLHSELNLSSLELGDSALYFCASSPGTGFREKLFFGSGTQLSVL.

The chain uses TRBV6-5 and TRBJ1-2, with a possible D match to TRBD1 (5 bases). CDR1 is MNHEY and CDR2 is SVGAGI in the germline V gene. V lost 4 bases to trimming and J lost 1 base, with 7 bases between them. The CDR3 is 13 residues long. CDR3 DNA: TGTGCCAGCAGTTCCCAGGGTAACTATGGCTACACCTTC. Translating gives CASSSQGNYGYTF.

This chain joins TRBV6-5 and TRBJ1-2; D call uncertain. The germline V gene has CDR1 MNHEY and CDR2 SVGAGI. V lost 5 bases, J lost 8 bases, and 12 bases lay in between. This CDR3 contains 12 residues. Here the CDR3 reads CASSTGESGYTF. In DNA, the CDR3 is TGTGCCAGCAGTACCGGGGAGAGCGGCTACACCTTC.

The chain carries TRBV7-2 and TRBJ2-6, with 8 nucleotides matching TRBD2. The CDR3 extends over 19 amino acids. Trimming at V came to 1 base and at J to 0 bases, leaving 8 bases not matched to a gene. The germline gives CDR1 SGHTA, CDR2 FQGNSA. The CDR3 spells CASSLVAVAGLSGANVLTF. CDR3 bases: TGTGCCAGCAGCTTAGTCGCCGTAGCGGGGCTCTCTGGGGCCAACGTCCTGACTTTC.

About this clone itself: The junction does not match germline at one end; this may be a read error. J is TRBJ2-7 and V is TRBV5-1; TRBD2 matches at 8 bases. The CDR3 extends over 14 amino acids. Germline V gives CDR1 SGHRS, CDR2 YFSETQ. The CDR3 protein is CASSLAGGPYEQYF. The CDR3 nucleotides are TGCGCCAGCAGTTTGGCGGGGGGACCCTACGAGCAGTACTTC.

The rearrangement uses TRBV4-1 and TRBJ1-1; D gene unclear. Trimming shortened V by 1 base and J by 9 bases, and 15 bases separated the two germline ends. There are 14 residues in the CDR3. Germline assignment: CDR1 MGHRA and CDR2 YSYEKL. This chain's CDR3 is CASSQAGVQSKAFF. The DNA of the CDR3 is TGCGCCAGCAGCCAAGCGGGAGTTCAATCTAAAGCTTTCTTT.

This chain links TRBV4-1 with TRBJ2-1, with no clear D. The V end was cut by 10 bases, the J end by 9 bases, with 16 bases between. Germline V lookup: CDR1 MGHRA, CDR2 YSYEKL. The CDR3 has 12 residues. CDR3 nucleotide sequence: TGCGCCACCGGCATGGTTGTAGGTGAGCAGTTCTTC. Its translation: CATGMVVGEQFF.

The chain carries TRBV4-1 and TRBJ1-1; possibly TRBD1 for D (5 bases). The CDR3 covers 13 residues. Germline V CDR1 and CDR2: MGHRA, YSYEKL. Between the trimmed V and J ends, which lost 0 bases and 8 bases, there was a span of 10 bases. The CDR3 region has the DNA TGCGCCAGCAGCCAAGAGGGACGGAACGAAGCTTTCTTT. Translated, it gives CASSQEGRNEAFF.

V gene TRBV18 combines with J gene TRBJ1-5, with D maybe TRBD1 (6 bases). Germline V gives CDR1 KGHSH, CDR2 LQKENI. The CDR3 is made up of 14 amino acids. V was clipped by 0 bases and J by 7 bases, with 10 bases between them. The CDR3 DNA is TGTGCCAGCTCACCACCGCAGGGGACACAGCCCCAGCATTTT. Protein sequence: CASSPPQGTQPQHF.

The genes are TRBV7-9 and TRBJ1-1; no reliable D call. Germline lookup yields CDR1 SEHNR and CDR2 FQNEAQ (reference sequence). This CDR3 has 13 amino acids. V shed 5 bases and J shed 1 base, with 8 bases lying between them. The CDR3 region has the DNA TGTGCCAGCAGCCAACTAAAGAACACTGAAGCTTTCTTT. It specifies CASSQLKNTEAFF.

The gene calls are TRBV7-3 and TRBJ2-7; TRBD1 agrees at 9 bases. This CDR3 comprises 15 residues. The ends lost 5 bases at V and 0 bases at J; junction bases unmatched: 5. In germline, CDR1 is SGHTA, CDR2 FQGTGA. The CDR3 DNA sequence: TGTGCCAGCAGCCTCAAACAGGGGGCCTCCTACGAGCAGTACTTC. It yields the protein CASSLKQGASYEQYF.

The chain combines TRBV5-4 with TRBJ2-2, with TRBD2 identical over 10 bases. CDR3 length equals 15 residues. V was clipped by 4 bases and J by 5 bases; unmatched bases: 5. Germline loops: CDR1 SGHNT, CDR2 YYREEE (reference sequence). CDR3 DNA sequence: TGTGCCAGCAGCCCACTAGCGGGAAAGACCGGGGAGCTGTTTTTT. Its translation: CASSPLAGKTGELFF. The entire variable domain, with the rest obtained from reference TRBV5-4 and TRBJ2-2, is as follows: ETGVTQSPTHLIKTRGQQVTLRCSSQSGHNTVSWYQQALGQGPQFIFQYYREEENGRGNFPPRFSGLQFPNYSSELNVNALELDDSALYLCASSPLAGKTGELFFGEGSRLTVL.

In its sample, this clone was seen once. The rearrangement joins TRBV14 to TRBJ1-4, with D possibly TRBD1 on 6 matching bases. The CDR3 has 13 amino acids. Germline V lookup: CDR1 SGHDN, CDR2 FVKESK. Trimming pared 4 bases from V and 8 bases from J, leaving 11 bases between. CDR3 nucleotides: TGTGCCAGCAGCCCTCGGGGGCGAGAAAAACTGTTTTTT. The encoded protein is CASSPRGREKLFF.

The chain is built from TRBV3-1 (or the pseudogene TRBV3-2) and TRBJ1-6; D is ambiguous. V lost 3 bases and J 7 bases, leaving 7 bases between the germline ends. Per the germline V gene, CDR1 is LGHDT and CDR2 is YNNKEL (reference sequence). The CDR3 is made up of 13 amino acids. This CDR3 is CASSQHSNSPLHF. CDR3 in DNA: TGTGCCAGCAGCCAGCACAGCAATTCACCCCTCCACTTT.

This clone was found a few times. The chain is built from TRBV28 and TRBJ2-7; D unresolved. The CDR3 length is 10 residues. V was cut by 8 bases and J by 1 base, with 3 bases left in between. The germline gives CDR1 MDHEN, CDR2 SYDVKM. CDR3: CASGSYEQYF. The CDR3 DNA reads TGTGCCAGCGGGTCCTACGAGCAGTACTTC.

The rearrangement uses TRBV19 and TRBJ1-2, with D hard to call. This CDR3 is 15 amino acids long. Germline lookup yields CDR1 LNHDA and CDR2 SQIVND (reference sequence). Trimming cost V 3 bases and J 3 bases, with 14 bases left between them. CDR3: CASSIGSVGHYGYTF. CDR3 DNA: TGTGCCAGTAGTATCGGGTCCGTAGGGCACTATGGCTACACCTTC.

The chain uses TRBV3-1 (or the pseudogene TRBV3-2) and TRBJ2-4, with a weak D call TRBD2 (6 bases). Germline V gene data show CDR1 as LGHDT and CDR2 as YNNKEL (reference sequence). This CDR3 contains 20 residues. V shed 1 base and J shed 1 base, with 23 bases lying between them. CDR3 sequence reads: CASSQASLKRSREAKNIQYF. CDR3 sequence (DNA): TGTGCCAGCAGCCAAGCTAGCCTAAAGCGGAGCCGGGAGGCCAAAAACATTCAGTACTTC.

V gene TRBV20-1 combines with J gene TRBJ1-5; no reliable D call. Germline CDR1 is DFQATT and CDR2 is SNEGSKA (reference sequence). This CDR3 is built from 13 residues. V was cut by 3 bases and J by 5 bases, with 11 bases left in between. Here the CDR3 reads CSASEGRHQPQHF. DNA of the CDR3: TGCAGTGCTAGTGAAGGGCGGCATCAGCCCCAGCATTTT.

The rearrangement joins TRBV19 to TRBJ1-2; D may be TRBD1 (5 bases). The CDR3 sequence is 11 residues long. Trimming took off 4 bases at V and 8 bases at J, with 8 bases between the two ends. The germline gives CDR1 LNHDA, CDR2 SQIVND (reference sequence). DNA of the CDR3: TGTGCCAGTAGTACAGGGATGGGCTACACCTTC. This gives the protein CASSTGMGYTF.